This T cell receptor (beta chain) was captured by sequencing in a study of identifying expanded T cells in peripheral blood. CDR1 is SNHLY and CDR2 is FYNNEI in the germline V gene. Trimming shortened V by 4 bases and J by 7 bases, and 16 bases separated the two germline ends. The CDR3 is made up of 14 amino acids. The repertoire was sequenced with immunoSEQ multiplex PCR; TCRdb's copy has only in-frame clones and lacks some. Here the sample spans 84,000 or so clones, approximately 91% being singletons. Findings and limits, study-wide: Around 1.2 clones differed between technical replicates, versus around 15 and 18 over time.

Healthy donors had no documented immune events, such as infections, while sampled. Concerning this clone: Antigen specificity is unknown.

The TCR originated in a person between 18 and 75 years old in good health. The sample taken for sequencing was blood. The chain has TRBV2 and TRBJ1-2; perhaps TRBD1 as D (5 bases). CDR3 sequence (DNA): TGTGCCAGCAGTGCGAGCACAGGTCCCCTTGGCTACACCTTC. It yields the protein CASSASTGPLGYTF.